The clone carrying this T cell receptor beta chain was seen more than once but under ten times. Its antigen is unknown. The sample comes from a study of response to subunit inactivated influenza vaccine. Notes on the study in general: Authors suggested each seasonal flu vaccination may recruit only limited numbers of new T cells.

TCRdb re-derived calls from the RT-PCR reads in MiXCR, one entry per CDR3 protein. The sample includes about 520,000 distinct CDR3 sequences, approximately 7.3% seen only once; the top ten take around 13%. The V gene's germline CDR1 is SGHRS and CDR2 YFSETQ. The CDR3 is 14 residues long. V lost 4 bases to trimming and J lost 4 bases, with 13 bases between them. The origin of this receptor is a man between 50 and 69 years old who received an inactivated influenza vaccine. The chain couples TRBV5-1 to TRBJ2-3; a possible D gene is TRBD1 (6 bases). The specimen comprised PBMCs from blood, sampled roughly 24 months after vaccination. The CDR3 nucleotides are TGCGCCAGCAGCGATCGCAGGGGCGCAGATACGCAGTATTTT. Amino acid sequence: CASSDRRGADTQYF. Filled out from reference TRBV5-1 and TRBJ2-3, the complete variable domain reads KAGVTQTPRYLIKTRGQQVTLSCSPISGHRSVSWYQQTPGQGLQFLFEYFSETQRNKGNFPGRFSGRQFSNSRSEMNVSTLELGDSALYLCASSDRRGADTQYFGPGTRLTVL.